Listed below are T cell receptor beta chains from one sample, sequenced in a study of cytomegalovirus exposure and HLA in healthy donors. Data came from immunoSEQ multiplex PCR; TCRdb stores just in-frame clones and leaves some out. The sample contains 60,000 to 85,000 clones, 65% to 85% of which appear only once. Material: PBMCs. The receptor set was obtained from a man aged 55 to 70 in good health and CMV-seropositive. Each CDR3 is given with its conserved first and last residue. D genes are given only for firm matches. The size field is filled for only some rows; it gives once, few, many or a size class.

clone size	D gene	V gene	J gene	CDR3 protein	CDR3 DNA
.	.	TRBV6-5	TRBJ2-2	CASSYDRNTGELFF	TGTGCCAGCAGTTACGACAGGAACACCGGGGAGCTGTTTTTT
once	TRBD1	TRBV30	TRBJ2-7	CAWSVRDRDSYEQYF	TGTGCCTGGAGTGTAAGGGACAGGGACTCCTACGAGCAGTACTTC
.	TRBD1	TRBV6-5	TRBJ1-6	CASSQTGVNSPLHF	TGTGCCAGCAGTCAGACAGGGGTTAATTCACCCCTCCACTTT
few	.	TRBV7-8	TRBJ1-2	CASSLWLTDVGGYTF	TGTGCCAGCAGCTTATGGCTGACTGACGTTGGGGGCTACACCTTC
.	.	TRBV28	TRBJ2-6	CASSEQDSGANVLTF	TGTGCCAGCAGTGAACAGGACTCTGGGGCCAACGTCCTGACTTTC
.	.	TRBV4-2	TRBJ2-1	CASSQSGLTVF	TGTGCCAGCAGCCAGTCGGGACTTACAGTCTTC
few	TRBD2	TRBV25-1	TRBJ2-7	CASSDPLAGIYEQYF	TGTGCCAGCAGTGATCCTCTAGCGGGAATCTACGAGCAGTACTTC
few	.	TRBV29-1	TRBJ1-1	CSVDRQGNTEAFF	TGCAGCGTTGACAGGCAGGGGAACACTGAAGCTTTCTTT
.	TRBD2	TRBV5-6	TRBJ2-7	CASSLRGGNEQYF	TGTGCCAGCAGCTTGCGGGGGGGGAACGAGCAGTACTTC
.	.	TRBV5-4	TRBJ2-7	CASSLEAGSLREQYF	TGTGCCAGCAGCTTAGAAGCAGGCAGCCTGCGAGAGCAGTACTTC
few	.	TRBV19	TRBJ2-7	CASMVREFPPGWEQYF	TGTGCCAGTATGGTCAGGGAATTTCCACCCGGTTGGGAGCAGTACTTC
.	.	TRBV4-1	TRBJ2-3	CASSQDSPTDTQYF	TGCGCCAGCAGCCAAGATTCCCCTACAGATACGCAGTATTTT
.	.	TRBV7-2	TRBJ2-1	CASSLDGGDDEQFF	TGTGCCAGCAGCTTAGACGGGGGAGACGATGAGCAGTTCTTC
.	.	TRBV11-2	TRBJ2-7	CASSPQGADEHSYEQYF	TGTGCCAGCAGCCCTCAAGGAGCGGATGAGCACTCCTACGAGCAGTACTTC
.	.	TRBV5-5	TRBJ1-2	CASSLQSTANYGYTF	TGTGCCAGCAGCTTGCAATCGACAGCTAACTATGGCTACACCTTC
once	TRBD1	TRBV30	TRBJ2-4	CAWSGPGQSLAKNIQYF	TGTGCCTGGAGTGGACCGGGACAGAGCTTAGCCAAAAACATTCAGTACTTC
.	TRBD1	TRBV5-1	TRBJ2-5	CASSIGTGGQETQYF	TGCGCCAGCAGCATCGGGACAGGGGGGCAAGAGACCCAGTACTTC
.	TRBD2	TRBV7-6	TRBJ2-1	CASSIGTSGSVDEQFF	TGTGCCAGCAGCATTGGGACTAGCGGGAGTGTCGATGAGCAGTTCTTC
.	TRBD1	TRBV6-6	TRBJ2-7	CASSWDRGYEQYF	TGTGCCAGCAGTTGGGACAGGGGCTACGAGCAGTACTTC
.	TRBD2	TRBV6-6	TRBJ2-3	CASSYPGGTTDTQYF	TGTGCCAGCAGTTACCCCGGGGGGACCACAGATACGCAGTATTTT